Below, 8 T cell receptor beta chains from the same sample are listed, as sequenced in a study of early T cells in non-severe SARS-CoV-2 infection. TCRdb reprocessed the 5' RACE reads with MiXCR, giving one entry per CDR3 protein. Among under 70,000 distinct CDR3 sequences listed, roughly 12% were seen once. What was sequenced was whole blood. The source of these receptors is an adult who was a healthcare worker with PCR-confirmed SARS-CoV-2 infection or an uninfected control (not recorded which).

The chain combines TRBV7-9 with TRBJ1-1, with a weak D call TRBD1 (6 bases). CDR3 length: 13 residues. CDR1 and CDR2 from the germline V gene are SEHNR and FQNEAQ (reference sequence). The germline V and J ends were trimmed by 8 bases and 5 bases, with 15 bases remaining between them. DNA of the CDR3: TGTGCCAGCCAGTTACAGGGTGGGACTGAAGCTTTCTTT. This encodes CASQLQGGTEAFF.

The rearrangement joins TRBV6-5 to TRBJ1-5; 8 bases are a match to TRBD1. Germline V gene sequence: CDR1 MNHEY, CDR2 SVGAGI. The V gene end was trimmed by 2 bases and the J gene end by 7 bases; junction bases not matched to a gene: 4. This CDR3 is 14 amino acids long. The CDR3 here is CASSYQGAGQPQHF. CDR3 DNA: TGTGCCAGCAGTTACCAGGGGGCAGGACAGCCCCAGCATTTT.

This clonotype was found many times. V is TRBV7-9 and J is TRBJ2-3; D gene ambiguous. The CDR3 runs 15 residues. Germline values: CDR1 SEHNR, CDR2 FQNEAQ (reference sequence). Trimming stripped 4 bases from V and 0 bases from J, with 11 bases between. CDR3 protein: CASSSPATSTDTQYF. CDR3 coding DNA: TGTGCCAGCAGCTCCCCCGCGACTAGCACAGATACGCAGTATTTT.

The table lists this clonotype with a few counts. The rearrangement links TRBV12-3 or TRBV12-4 to TRBJ2-5; TRBD2 aligns across 13 bases. This CDR3 has 14 amino acids. The ends lost 5 bases at V and 8 bases at J; junction bases unmatched: 5. The CDR3 reads CASSTPGLAGTQYF. The CDR3 DNA follows: TGTGCCAGCAGTACCCCGGGACTAGCGGGAACCCAGTACTTC.

Ten or more counts support this clonotype. This chain links TRBV2 with TRBJ1-4, with a weak D call TRBD1 (5 bases). Trimming removed 6 bases at V and 15 bases at J, with 14 bases between. CDR1 is SNHLY and CDR2 is FYNNEI in the germline V gene. The length of the CDR3 is 11 residues. CDR3 nucleotides: TGTGCCAGCAGGAGCAGGGAAGTTTTGTTTTTT. This codes for CASRSREVLFF.

In its sample, this clonotype was seen many times. The rearrangement links TRBV6-2 or TRBV6-3 to TRBJ2-1, with TRBD2 matching 12 bases. Trimming at V came to 4 bases and at J to 5 bases, leaving 12 bases not matched to a gene. There are 18 residues in the CDR3. From germline, CDR1 is MNHEY and CDR2 SVGEGT. The DNA for the CDR3 is TGTGCCAGCAGTTGGTTTGGGGCTAGCGGGAGGGTCAACAATGAGCAGTTCTTC. This translates into CASSWFGASGRVNNEQFF.

The chain has TRBV20-1 and TRBJ1-1, with unresolved D. CDR1 and CDR2 (germline): DFQATT, SNEGSKA (reference sequence). The CDR3 consists of 15 residues. Trimming cost V 0 bases and J 1 base, with 12 bases left between them. The CDR3 protein is CSARDYTRPNTEAFF. The CDR3 region has the DNA TGCAGTGCTAGAGATTACACACGACCGAACACTGAAGCTTTCTTT.

This clonotype came up many times. This sequence joins TRBV12-3 or TRBV12-4 and TRBJ2-7; D uncertain. V lost 2 bases, J lost 3 bases, and 8 bases lay in between. There are 13 residues in the CDR3. CDR3 protein: CASSLSEVYEQYF. CDR3 coding DNA: TGTGCCAGCAGTTTAAGTGAGGTCTACGAGCAGTACTTC.